The rows below give T cell receptor beta chains drawn from one sample of a study of cytomegalovirus exposure and HLA in healthy donors. The table came from immunoSEQ multiplex PCR; TCRdb's copy has only in-frame clones and leaves some out. The profile shows over 35,000 clones, roughly half of them singletons. Sample: PBMCs. These receptors came from a human donor in good health. The CDR3 runs from the conserved cysteine through the conserved F or W. Each record gives: J gene, V gene, clone size, D gene, CDR3 DNA, CDR3 protein. D genes are given only for firm matches. Rows give clone size only sometimes, using once, few, many, or a class for an expanded clone.

j_gene: TRBJ2-3
v_gene: TRBV7-2
abundance: few
d_gene: TRBD2
CDR3nt: TGTGCCAGCACCCATCCCGGGGGGATGAGAACAGATACGCAGTATTTT
CDR3aa: CASTHPGGMRTDTQYF

j_gene: TRBJ1-4
v_gene: TRBV12-2
abundance: few
d_gene: .
CDR3nt: TGTGCAAGTCGCTTTGGGGGGACTAATGAAAAACTGTTTTTT
CDR3aa: CASRFGGTNEKLFF

j_gene: TRBJ1-5
v_gene: TRBV7-2
abundance: .
d_gene: TRBD1
CDR3nt: TGTGCCAGCAGCTTAGCCACAGGGGGCAGTCAGCCCCAGCATTTT
CDR3aa: CASSLATGGSQPQHF

j_gene: TRBJ1-2
v_gene: TRBV5-6
abundance: few
d_gene: TRBD1
CDR3nt: TGTGCCAGCAATGAGAGGGGGCAGCATAACTATGGCTACACCTTC
CDR3aa: CASNERGQHNYGYTF

j_gene: TRBJ2-7
v_gene: TRBV19
abundance: .
d_gene: .
CDR3nt: TGTGCCAGTAGTATAGATAAGCGGGACATGTCCTCCTACGAGCAGTACTTC
CDR3aa: CASSIDKRDMSSYEQYF

j_gene: TRBJ1-1
v_gene: TRBV29-1
abundance: .
d_gene: TRBD1
CDR3nt: TGCAGCGTCCAAGGACAGGGAAACACTGAAGCTTTCTTT
CDR3aa: CSVQGQGNTEAFF

j_gene: TRBJ2-7
v_gene: TRBV18
abundance: .
d_gene: TRBD1
CDR3nt: TGTGCCAGCTCACCACGGGACAGGGGACACGAGCAGTACTTC
CDR3aa: CASSPRDRGHEQYF

j_gene: TRBJ2-6
v_gene: TRBV28
abundance: .
d_gene: .
CDR3nt: TGTGCCAGCAGTTCCTTCCCTTCGGTCAACGTCCTGACTTTC
CDR3aa: CASSSFPSVNVLTF

j_gene: TRBJ2-7
v_gene: TRBV27
abundance: .
d_gene: .
CDR3nt: TGTGCCAGCAGTTTCGGGGGAGGGGGGTACGAGCAGTACTTC
CDR3aa: CASSFGGGGYEQYF

j_gene: TRBJ1-5
v_gene: TRBV19
abundance: .
d_gene: TRBD1
CDR3nt: TGTGCCAGTAGTCATACAGGGGAATGGAGTCAGCCCCAGCATTTT
CDR3aa: CASSHTGEWSQPQHF

j_gene: TRBJ1-5
v_gene: TRBV5-6
abundance: .
d_gene: .
CDR3nt: TGTGCCAGCAGCTTGGAGGGGACAAGGCAGGCCCAGCATTTT
CDR3aa: CASSLEGTRQAQHF

j_gene: TRBJ1-5
v_gene: TRBV4-2
abundance: .
d_gene: .
CDR3nt: TGTGCCAGCAGCTTGGGGCAGAAGATCAATCAGCCCCAGCATTTT
CDR3aa: CASSLGQKINQPQHF

j_gene: TRBJ2-1
v_gene: TRBV11-2
abundance: .
d_gene: TRBD2
CDR3nt: TGTGCCAGCAGCTTAACTAGCGCCAGCTCCTACAATGAGCAGTTCTTC
CDR3aa: CASSLTSASSYNEQFF

j_gene: TRBJ2-5
v_gene: TRBV28
abundance: .
d_gene: .
CDR3nt: TGTGCCAGCAGTCCTACCGGGGACCAAGAGACCCAGTACTTC
CDR3aa: CASSPTGDQETQYF

j_gene: TRBJ1-4
v_gene: TRBV7-2
abundance: .
d_gene: .
CDR3nt: TGTGCCAGCAGCTTAGTGGCGGATGAAAAACTGTTTTTT
CDR3aa: CASSLVADEKLFF

j_gene: TRBJ2-7
v_gene: TRBV4-3
abundance: .
d_gene: TRBD1
CDR3nt: TGCGCCAGCAGCCCGTACACGGGACAGGGCTACGAGCAGTACTTC
CDR3aa: CASSPYTGQGYEQYF

j_gene: TRBJ2-5
v_gene: TRBV6-5
abundance: few
d_gene: TRBD2
CDR3nt: TGTGCCAGCAGTTACTCGCGGACTAGCGGGAAAGAGACCCAGTACTTC
CDR3aa: CASSYSRTSGKETQYF

j_gene: TRBJ2-2
v_gene: TRBV7-2
abundance: .
d_gene: .
CDR3nt: TGTGCCAGCAGGCCAGGGGAGACCGGGGAGCTGTTTTTT
CDR3aa: CASRPGETGELFF

j_gene: TRBJ2-7
v_gene: TRBV7-3
abundance: .
d_gene: TRBD1
CDR3nt: TGTGCCAGCAGCTCGACAGGGCCTAGGAGCGAGCAGTACTTC
CDR3aa: CASSSTGPRSEQYF

j_gene: TRBJ1-1
v_gene: TRBV5-6
abundance: few
d_gene: TRBD1
CDR3nt: TGTGCCAGCAGCTTGACAGGGGGCCTAACTGAAGCTTTCTTT
CDR3aa: CASSLTGGLTEAFF

j_gene: TRBJ1-2
v_gene: TRBV4-2
abundance: .
d_gene: .
CDR3nt: TGTGCCAGCAGCCAAGATCAGGCAGGGGTATATGGCTACACCTTC
CDR3aa: CASSQDQAGVYGYTF

j_gene: TRBJ1-1
v_gene: TRBV7-8
abundance: .
d_gene: .
CDR3nt: TGTGCCAGCAGCTTAAGTAGCTTCGGGGGCACTGAAGCTTTCTTT
CDR3aa: CASSLSSFGGTEAFF

j_gene: TRBJ2-7
v_gene: TRBV6-5
abundance: .
d_gene: TRBD1
CDR3nt: TGTGCCAGCAGCCAGGGGGCCTACGAGCAGTACTTC
CDR3aa: CASSQGAYEQYF

j_gene: TRBJ2-7
v_gene: TRBV5-1
abundance: .
d_gene: TRBD2
CDR3nt: TGCGCCAGCAGCTTGGGGGCGGGAGGGCCACTCTACGAGCAGTACTTC
CDR3aa: CASSLGAGGPLYEQYF

j_gene: TRBJ1-1
v_gene: TRBV9
abundance: few
d_gene: .
CDR3nt: TGTGCCAGCAGCGTAGAGGGGGACGGCAACACTGAAGCTTTCTTT
CDR3aa: CASSVEGDGNTEAFF

j_gene: TRBJ2-4
v_gene: TRBV11-3
abundance: once
d_gene: .
CDR3nt: TGTGCCAGCAGCTTAGGTCTAAGGACAGTGGACATTCAGTACTTC
CDR3aa: CASSLGLRTVDIQYF

j_gene: TRBJ1-4
v_gene: TRBV7-8
abundance: .
d_gene: TRBD1
CDR3nt: TGTGCCAGCAGCCAAATCAGGGGGCAGGGTAATGAAAAACTGTTTTTT
CDR3aa: CASSQIRGQGNEKLFF

j_gene: TRBJ1-4
v_gene: TRBV6-1
abundance: few
d_gene: .
CDR3nt: TGTGCCAGCAGCCCCCGTCTTGAGGTTAATGAAAAACTGTTTTTT
CDR3aa: CASSPRLEVNEKLFF

j_gene: TRBJ2-2
v_gene: TRBV9
abundance: .
d_gene: .
CDR3nt: TGTGCCAGCAGCGTATTGGCTAGCGCGAACACCGGGGAGCTGTTTTTT
CDR3aa: CASSVLASANTGELFF

j_gene: TRBJ1-5
v_gene: TRBV9
abundance: .
d_gene: .
CDR3nt: TGTGCCAGCAGCGTAGATTGGGGGGATCAGCCCCAGCATTTT
CDR3aa: CASSVDWGDQPQHF

j_gene: TRBJ2-6
v_gene: TRBV6-5
abundance: .
d_gene: .
CDR3nt: TGTGCCAGCAGTTATATGGCACGAGGGGCCAACGTCCTGACTTTC
CDR3aa: CASSYMARGANVLTF

j_gene: TRBJ2-7
v_gene: TRBV7-6
abundance: .
d_gene: .
CDR3nt: TGTGCCAGCAGCTTAGGGACGGAGGCCCAGTACTTC
CDR3aa: CASSLGTEAQYF

j_gene: TRBJ2-7
v_gene: TRBV18
abundance: .
d_gene: .
CDR3nt: TGTGCCAGCTCACCAAGGTCCACGGGGTTGAAGTACGAGCAGTACTTC
CDR3aa: CASSPRSTGLKYEQYF

j_gene: TRBJ1-6
v_gene: TRBV6-5
abundance: medium-sized
d_gene: .
CDR3nt: TGTGCCAGCGCTGTGACAGACAATTCACCCCTCCACTTT
CDR3aa: CASAVTDNSPLHF

j_gene: TRBJ1-1
v_gene: TRBV18
abundance: .
d_gene: .
CDR3nt: TGTGCCAGCTCATCTCAGCGGGGGGCGGACACTGAAGCTTTCTTT
CDR3aa: CASSSQRGADTEAFF

j_gene: TRBJ1-5
v_gene: TRBV2
abundance: few
d_gene: .
CDR3nt: TGTGCCAGCAGTGAAGAGACAGTTAGCAATCAGCCCCAGCATTTT
CDR3aa: CASSEETVSNQPQHF

j_gene: TRBJ2-1
v_gene: TRBV6-6
abundance: few
d_gene: .
CDR3nt: TGTGCCAGCAGTCTCGACAGGCCCTACAATGAGCAGTTCTTC
CDR3aa: CASSLDRPYNEQFF

j_gene: TRBJ2-6
v_gene: TRBV5-1
abundance: few
d_gene: .
CDR3nt: TGCGCCAGCAGCTTGTACAGCTCTGGGGCCAACGTCCTGACTTTC
CDR3aa: CASSLYSSGANVLTF

j_gene: TRBJ1-4
v_gene: TRBV5-5
abundance: few
d_gene: .
CDR3nt: TGTGCCAGCAGCTGGAACCCACAGGGCTCGGTAGGAAAACTGTTTTTT
CDR3aa: CASSWNPQGSVGKLFF

j_gene: TRBJ2-2
v_gene: TRBV2
abundance: .
d_gene: .
CDR3nt: TGTGCCAGCAGTGAAACAGGGAGGAACACCGGGGAGCTGTTTTTT
CDR3aa: CASSETGRNTGELFF

j_gene: TRBJ2-3
v_gene: TRBV7-2
abundance: .
d_gene: TRBD2
CDR3nt: TGTGCCAGCAGGAATAGCGGGATCAGCACAGATACGCAGTATTTT
CDR3aa: CASRNSGISTDTQYF

j_gene: TRBJ2-5
v_gene: TRBV11-2
abundance: .
d_gene: TRBD2
CDR3nt: TGTGCCAGCAGCTACAGGACTAGCGGGGGGGCATGGCAGACCCAGTACTTC
CDR3aa: CASSYRTSGGAWQTQYF

j_gene: TRBJ1-5
v_gene: TRBV6-6
abundance: .
d_gene: .
CDR3nt: TGTGCCAGCAGCCCAGGGCTTGGCAATCAGCCCCAGCATTTT
CDR3aa: CASSPGLGNQPQHF

j_gene: TRBJ1-1
v_gene: TRBV7-8
abundance: .
d_gene: TRBD1
CDR3nt: TGTGCCAGCAGCTTAGCACAGGGGATGAACACTGAAGCTTTCTTT
CDR3aa: CASSLAQGMNTEAFF

j_gene: TRBJ1-2
v_gene: TRBV4-2
abundance: few
d_gene: .
CDR3nt: TGTGCCAGCAGCCAAGCGGCAGGGGACTATGGCTACACCTTC
CDR3aa: CASSQAAGDYGYTF

j_gene: TRBJ1-1
v_gene: TRBV2
abundance: .
d_gene: .
CDR3nt: TGTGCCAGCAATTATAACACTGAAGCTTTCTTT
CDR3aa: CASNYNTEAFF